This TCR beta chain was identified during a study of CD8 T cells in ankylosing spondylitis. The authors made TCR beta libraries by quantitative 5'-RACE with molecular barcodes. TCRdb redid the calling of the 5' RACE reads with MiXCR, one entry per CDR3 protein. In the table there are fewer than 550,000 distinct CDR3 sequences, about 5% of which are singletons. This clonotype was found a few times. Its antigen is still unknown. Regarding the study as a whole: Relatively scarce in peripheral blood, disease-linked clones were CD8+. It appeared that ankylosing spondylitis blood was characterized by a TCR beta motif of several highly homologous variants. Significant enrichment of disease-linked clones was reported in matched ankylosing spondylitis synovial fluid.

CDR3 length equals 15 residues. Per germline, CDR1 SGHTA and CDR2 FQGTGA. Trimming took 2 bases from V and 4 from J, leaving 11 bases between them. The clonotype originates from a male donor with ankylosing spondylitis. Sequences were obtained from blood, either unsorted or a sorted T cell fraction (not recorded which). The rearrangement uses TRBV7-3 and TRBJ2-2; D is uncertain. The CDR3 region has the DNA TGTGCCAGCAGCTTATTTCAAGGGTTCACCGGGGAGCTGTTTTTT. Its protein product is CASSLFQGFTGELFF.